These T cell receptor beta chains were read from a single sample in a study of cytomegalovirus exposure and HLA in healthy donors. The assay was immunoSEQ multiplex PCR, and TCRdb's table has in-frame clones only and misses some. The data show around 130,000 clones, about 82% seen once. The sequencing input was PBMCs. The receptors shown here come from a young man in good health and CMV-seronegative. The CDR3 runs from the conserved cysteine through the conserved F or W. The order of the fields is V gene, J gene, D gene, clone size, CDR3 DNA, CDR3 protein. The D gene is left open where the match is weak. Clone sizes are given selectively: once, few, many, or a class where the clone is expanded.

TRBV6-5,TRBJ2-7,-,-,TGTGCCAGCAGTTACTCTGCAGGCGTATCCTACGAGCAGTACTTC,CASSYSAGVSYEQYF
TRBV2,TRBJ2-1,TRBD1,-,TGTGCCAGCAAAACCGAGGACAGGGGCTTGGGTAATGAGCAGTTCTTC,CASKTEDRGLGNEQFF
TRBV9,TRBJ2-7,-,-,TGTGCCAGCAGCGTAGATAGGGGCTCCTACGAGCAGTACTTC,CASSVDRGSYEQYF
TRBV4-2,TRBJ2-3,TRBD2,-,TGTGCCAGCAGCCAGGAAGGACTAGCGGGGAGCACAGATACGCAGTATTTT,CASSQEGLAGSTDTQYF
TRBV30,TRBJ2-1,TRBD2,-,TGTGCCTGGAGTGTACGGCTAGCGGGAGACGAGCAGTTCTTC,CAWSVRLAGDEQFF
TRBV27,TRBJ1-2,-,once,TGTGCCAGCAGTTTATCCCCGACAGCGAACTATGGCTACACCTTC,CASSLSPTANYGYTF
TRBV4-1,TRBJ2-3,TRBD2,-,TGCGCCAGCAGCCCACTAGCGGGAGCCACTAGCACAGATACGCAGTATTTT,CASSPLAGATSTDTQYF
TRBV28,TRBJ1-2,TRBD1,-,TGTGCCAGCAGGAAAGCAATGGGACAGAACTATGGCTACACCTTC,CASRKAMGQNYGYTF
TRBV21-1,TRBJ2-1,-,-,TGTGCCAGCAGCAAGAGGCGGAACCCCTACAATGAGCAGTTCTTC,CASSKRRNPYNEQFF
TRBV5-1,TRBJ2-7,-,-,TGCGCCAGCAGCTTGGACAGGGCTGCCTACGAGCAGTACTTC,CASSLDRAAYEQYF
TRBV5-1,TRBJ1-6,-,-,TGCGCCAGCAGCTTGGGAGCGAGCTCCTATAATTCACCCCTCCACTTT,CASSLGASSYNSPLHF
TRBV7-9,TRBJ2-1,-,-,TGTGCCAGCAGCTTAGCCCGGAGTCTTGGCAATGAGCAGTTCTTC,CASSLARSLGNEQFF
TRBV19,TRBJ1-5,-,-,TGTGCCAGTAGTTTAATTTGGGACACTAATCAGCCCCAGCATTTT,CASSLIWDTNQPQHF
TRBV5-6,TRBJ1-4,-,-,TGTGCCAGCACCCCCGGCGGGGGTGCTAATGAAAAACTGTTTTTT,CASTPGGGANEKLFF
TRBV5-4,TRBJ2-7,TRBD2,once,TGTGCCAGCAGCCGGGGGGGGACTAGCAGAACTTACGAGCAGTACTTC,CASSRGGTSRTYEQYF
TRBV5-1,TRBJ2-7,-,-,TGCGCCAGCAGCGACGGGTCCGCCTACGAGCAGTACTTC,CASSDGSAYEQYF
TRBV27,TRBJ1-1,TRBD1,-,TGTGCCAGCAGGCGGACAGGGACGAACACTGAAGCTTTCTTT,CASRRTGTNTEAFF
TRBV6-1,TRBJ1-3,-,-,TGTGCCAGCAGTGAAAGGGGGTCCTCTGGAAACACCATATATTTT,CASSERGSSGNTIYF
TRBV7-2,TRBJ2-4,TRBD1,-,TGTGCCAGCAGCTCATACGGGACAGGGGGGAACATTCAGTACTTC,CASSSYGTGGNIQYF
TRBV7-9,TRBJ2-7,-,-,TGTGCCAGCAGCGGGACGGAGGGGCCCCACGAGCAGTACTTC,CASSGTEGPHEQYF
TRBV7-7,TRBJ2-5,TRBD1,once,TGTGCTAGCAGCTTCCAGGGACAGCAAGAGACCCAGTACTTC,CASSFQGQQETQYF
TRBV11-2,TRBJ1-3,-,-,TGTGCCAGCAGCTCCGCGATCTCTGGAAACACCATATATTTT,CASSSAISGNTIYF
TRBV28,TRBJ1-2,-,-,TGTGCCAGCAGCCTGTCCTATGGCTACACCTTC,CASSLSYGYTF
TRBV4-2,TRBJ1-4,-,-,TGTGCCAGCAGCCAAGATTTAATTATCCAGGCAACTAATGAAAAACTGTTTTTT,CASSQDLIIQATNEKLFF
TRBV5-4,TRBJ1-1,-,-,TGTGCCAGCAGCTTGGGGGGGGGAAGGAGCACTGAAGCTTTCTTT,CASSLGGGRSTEAFF
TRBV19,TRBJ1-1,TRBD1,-,TGTGCCAGTAGTTCAAGACCCACAGGGGTCCGCAGGGAAGCTTTCTTT,CASSSRPTGVRREAFF
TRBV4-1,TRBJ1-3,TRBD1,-,TGCGCCAGCAGCCAACCGACAGGGACCATATATTTT,CASSQPTGTIYF
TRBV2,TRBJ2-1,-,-,TGTGCCAGCGCACGAGACCGGGGTGAGCAGTTCTTC,CASARDRGEQFF
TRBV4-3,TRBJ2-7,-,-,TGCGCCAGCAGCCAAGATACATACTCCTACGAGCAGTACTTC,CASSQDTYSYEQYF
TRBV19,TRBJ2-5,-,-,TGTGCCAGTAGTTGGGGGGACAGACAAGAGACCCAGTACTTC,CASSWGDRQETQYF
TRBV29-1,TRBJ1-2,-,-,TGCAGCGTTGAAGCGTCTGGCTACACCTTC,CSVEASGYTF
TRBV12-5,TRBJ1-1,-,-,TGTGCTAGTGGTTTGGAGAGCGCTGAAGCTTTCTTT,CASGLESAEAFF
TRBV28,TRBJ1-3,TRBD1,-,TGTGCCAGCAGTTTATGGGGGCCGACAGGGGGCAAGGGGGGAAACACCATATATTTT,CASSLWGPTGGKGGNTIYF
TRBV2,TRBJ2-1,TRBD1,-,TGTGCCAGCAGTTCGACAGGGGATGAGCAGTTCTTC,CASSSTGDEQFF
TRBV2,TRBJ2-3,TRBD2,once,TGTGCCAGCAGTGAATTTCTAGCGGGAGGCACAGATACGCAGTATTTT,CASSEFLAGGTDTQYF
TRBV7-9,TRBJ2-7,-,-,TGTGCCAGTTCACAGGGTTACAACGAGCAGTACTTC,CASSQGYNEQYF
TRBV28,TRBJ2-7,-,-,TGTGCCAGCAGTCCCAGGGTGGGCGAGCAGTACTTC,CASSPRVGEQYF
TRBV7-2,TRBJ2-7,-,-,TGTGCCAGCAGCTTAGCGGGGGGGCCCTACGAGCAGTACTTC,CASSLAGGPYEQYF
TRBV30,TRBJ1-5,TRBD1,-,TGTGCCTGGAGCGGAAGGGGAACAGGGGGCAGGGGCAATCAGCCCCAGCATTTT,CAWSGRGTGGRGNQPQHF
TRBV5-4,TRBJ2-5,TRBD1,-,TGTGCCAGCAGCAAAAAAGGGACAGGGGGCGCAGGGCAAGAGACCCAGTACTTC,CASSKKGTGGAGQETQYF
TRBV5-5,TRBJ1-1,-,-,TGTGCCAGCAGCCTGCCGGGTGTGAACACTGAAGCTTTCTTT,CASSLPGVNTEAFF
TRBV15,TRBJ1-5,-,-,TGTGCCACCAGCAGAGATAGGGAGGTAAATCAGCCCCAGCATTTT,CATSRDREVNQPQHF
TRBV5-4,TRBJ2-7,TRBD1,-,TGTGCCAGCAGCTTGGGGGACAGGGGGAGGAGGGGCGAGCAGTACTTC,CASSLGDRGRRGEQYF
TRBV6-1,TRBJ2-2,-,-,TGTGCCAGCAGTGCCCTACAGGGATCCGGGGAGCTGTTTTTT,CASSALQGSGELFF
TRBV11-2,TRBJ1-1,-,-,TGTGCCAGCAGCTTAGTCGGGACTGAAGCTTTCTTT,CASSLVGTEAFF
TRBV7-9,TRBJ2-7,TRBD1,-,TGTGCCAGCAGCGTCCGGGACAGGGGGTACGAGCAGTACTTC,CASSVRDRGYEQYF